This TCR beta chain was obtained from a study of neurological immune-mediated disorders. Study findings and constraints: Phylogenetic grouping put 18 of 34 multiple sclerosis patients' repertoires into one related-CDR3 cluster, a possible signature.

In TCRdb, the 5' RACE reads were re-called with MiXCR into one record per CDR3 protein. Of under 100,000 distinct CDR3 sequences listed, around 4.5% were seen once; the top ten hold roughly 5.6%. Sample time point: longitudinal time-point 3. PBMCs stored at -80 C, 2 million in total, were the source of the unsorted libraries. This clonotype showed up many times. Its antigen remains unknown. The CDR3 contains 14 residues. V shed 4 bases and J 7 bases; nucleotides not matched to a gene: 8. Germline CDR1 and CDR2: SGHTS and YDEGEE. Sequencing input: PBMCs. V and J are TRBV5-8 and TRBJ2-4; TRBD1 matches at 7 bases. This clonotype was sampled from a woman aged 60-75 years with multiple sclerosis. The CDR3 DNA reads as TGTGCCAGCAGCCAAGGGGGCGAGGTCAACATTCAGTACTTC. Protein product: CASSQGGEVNIQYF.